This T cell receptor beta chain was observed in a study of cytomegalovirus exposure and HLA in healthy donors. Study background: As an earlier analysis found, some 180 million T cells yielded about 100 million unique TCR beta sequences. Among several hundred genotyped donors, around 81% fell in the Caucasian-associated ancestry cluster.

60 Vbeta and 13 Jbeta primers were used in PCR. Data came from immunoSEQ multiplex PCR; TCRdb stores just in-frame clones and leaves some out. Here the sample spans 200,000 or so clones, 65% to 85% being singletons. Every donor was a healthy person donating bone marrow. The CDR3 runs 14 residues. Germline V lookup: CDR1 MDHEN, CDR2 SYDVKM. Trimming stripped 10 bases from V and 0 bases from J, with 16 bases between. This receptor was taken from a woman in her 30s in good health and CMV-seropositive. What was sequenced was PBMCs. The chain carries TRBV28 and TRBJ2-7; TRBD2 might be the D (6 bases). CDR3 region: CATYGTGSSYEQYF. The CDR3 DNA sequence: TGTGCCACCTATGGAACCGGGAGCTCCTACGAGCAGTACTTC.